Presented here are 14 T cell receptor beta chains from one specimen sequenced in a study of OX40 agonist ivuxolimab in advanced cancers. Measured with immunoSEQ multiplex PCR; TCRdb has only the in-frame clones, and not every one. The profile shows some 70,000 clones, approximately 89% of them singletons. Sequenced here: CD4+ or CD8+ T cells sorted from blood, sampled in a trial of the OX40 agonist ivuxolimab. The source is an adult with an advanced solid tumor such as melanoma, head and neck, liver or kidney cancer.

The chain joins TRBV5-1 to TRBJ2-2; D is possibly TRBD1 (5 bases). CDR3 length equals 14 residues. Germline V CDR1 and CDR2: SGHRS, YFSETQ. The V end was cut by 1 base, the J end by 4 bases, with 8 bases between. CDR3 DNA: TGCGCCAGCAGCTTGATAGGGGCCACCGGGGAGCTGTTTTTT. Amino acid sequence: CASSLIGATGELFF.

This chain uses TRBV30 with TRBJ2-5, with D unresolved. CDR1 GTSNPN and CDR2 SVGIG come from the germline V gene (reference sequence). This CDR3 spans 11 amino acids. V gave up 4 bases and J gave up 5 bases, with 8 bases separating them. The CDR3 region is CAWNGRETQYF. In nucleotides, the CDR3 is TGTGCCTGGAACGGCCGGGAGACCCAGTACTTC.

The chain employs TRBV18 and TRBJ2-2; D not resolved. Germline loops: CDR1 KGHSH, CDR2 LQKENI. The CDR3 spans 14 residues. The V end was cut by 3 bases, the J end by 6 bases, with 11 bases between. CDR3 bases: TGTGCCAGCTCACCCCCTCTCTTCGCCGGGGAGCTGTTTTTT. It specifies CASSPPLFAGELFF.

V usage is TRBV19 and J usage is TRBJ2-5; possibly TRBD2 for D (6 bases). The germline V gene has CDR1 LNHDA and CDR2 SQIVND (reference sequence). The V and J ends lost 7 bases and 2 bases respectively, with 14 bases between them. The CDR3 spans 14 residues. The CDR3 spells CASTPTGTQETQYF. DNA for the CDR3: TGTGCCAGTACCCCGACGGGGACTCAAGAGACCCAGTACTTC.

This chain joins TRBV7-9 and TRBJ1-4; D not resolved. The CDR3 consists of 16 residues. CDR1 is SEHNR and CDR2 is FQNEAQ in the germline V gene (reference sequence). Trimming shortened V by 6 bases and J by 1 base, and 15 bases separated the two germline ends. The chain's CDR3 is CASSKSLGLTNEKLFF. In nucleotides, the CDR3 is TGTGCCAGCAGTAAATCACTGGGCTTAACTAATGAAAAACTGTTTTTT.

This chain uses TRBV11-2 with TRBJ2-7; D might be TRBD1 or TRBD2, each matching 5 bases. V lost 4 bases and J 0 bases, leaving 16 bases between the germline ends. The CDR3 consists of 16 residues. Germline loops: CDR1 SGHAT, CDR2 FQNNGV. CDR3 DNA sequence: TGTGCCAGCAGCTACCAGAGGGGTCAGGGCTCCTACGAGCAGTACTTC. Its translation: CASSYQRGQGSYEQYF.

The V gene is TRBV2, the J gene TRBJ2-7; 9 bases fit TRBD1. The junction had 11 bases not matched to a gene; V was cut back by 5 bases and J by 6 bases. Germline-derived CDR1 and CDR2 are SNHLY and FYNNEI. The CDR3 consists of 15 residues. CDR3 residues: CASSIRGTGFSEQYF. CDR3 nucleotides: TGTGCCAGCAGTATACGAGGGACAGGGTTTTCCGAGCAGTACTTC.

The genes are TRBV30 and TRBJ1-5, with 7 positions matching TRBD1. Germline V gene data show CDR1 as GTSNPN and CDR2 as SVGIG (reference sequence). V lost 3 bases, J lost 2 bases, and 4 bases stayed unmatched. The CDR3 length is 14 residues. The CDR3 sequence: CAWRTGTGNQPQHF. For the CDR3, the DNA is TGTGCCTGGAGGACAGGGACGGGCAATCAGCCCCAGCATTTT.

The gene calls are TRBV11-3 and TRBJ1-1; TRBD1 is a possible D gene (5 bases). The CDR3 extends over 13 amino acids. Looked up from germline, CDR1 is SGHNT and CDR2 is YENEEA. V was trimmed by 3 bases and J by 4 bases, leaving 9 bases between them. The CDR3 sequence: CASSFRESTEAFF. CDR3 coding DNA: TGTGCCAGCAGCTTCAGGGAAAGCACTGAAGCTTTCTTT.

This clone has more than one count but fewer than ten. CDR3 nucleotide sequence: TGTGCCAGCAGCTTAGTAGCGGGAGGGCTCGACGAGCAGTACTTC. As protein: CASSLVAGGLDEQYF. The rearrangement links TRBV7-9 to TRBJ2-7; 11 bases map to TRBD2. V lost 1 base and J lost 5; bases outside the gene matches: 4. Germline-derived CDR1 and CDR2 are SEHNR and FQNEAQ (reference sequence). The CDR3 sequence is 15 residues long. Together with reference TRBV7-9 and TRBJ2-7, the CDR3 gives the full variable domain: DTGVSQNPRHKITKRGQNVTFRCDPISEHNRLYWYRQTLGQGPEFLTYFQNEAQLEKSRLLSDRFSAERPKGSFSTLEIQRTEQGDSAMYLCASSLVAGGLDEQYFGPGTRLTVT.

This chain links TRBV7-3 with TRBJ2-7; a possible D gene is TRBD2 (5 bases). The CDR3 sequence is 13 residues long. V dropped 5 bases and J dropped 0 bases, with 8 bases sitting between them. Per the germline V gene, CDR1 is SGHTA and CDR2 is FQGTGA. The CDR3 bases are TGTGCCAGCAGCCCCGACTACTCCTACGAGCAGTACTTC. Translating it yields CASSPDYSYEQYF.

This chain links TRBV27 with TRBJ2-3; D is undetermined. The CDR3 has 16 residues. Germline values: CDR1 MNHEY, CDR2 SMNVEV (reference sequence). Trimming removed 1 base at V and 4 bases at J, with 15 bases between. The CDR3 DNA reads as TGTGCCAGCAGTTTATTTCCCCCCCCCGACCCAGATACGCAGTATTTT. Translated, it gives CASSLFPPPDPDTQYF.

Worth noting for this clone: A junction boundary mismatches the germline segment, possibly from a read error. The J gene is TRBJ1-1, the V gene TRBV6-1, with D maybe TRBD1 (5 bases). Germline lookup yields CDR1 MNHNS and CDR2 SASEGT. The CDR3 contains 12 residues. The CDR3 sequence is CAGSPPGAEAFF. The CDR3 DNA is TGTGCCGGCAGCCCCCCGGGGGCTGAAGCTTTCTTT.

The V and J genes are TRBV2 and TRBJ2-5, with 9 bases matching TRBD1. Losses at the gene ends were 6 bases for V and 4 bases for J; bases not matched to a gene: 3. The CDR3 runs to 13 residues. Germline V lookup: CDR1 SNHLY, CDR2 FYNNEI. The CDR3 DNA sequence: TGTGCCAGCAGGAACAGGGGGCCAGAGACCCAGTACTTC. Residues: CASRNRGPETQYF.